The rows below give T cell receptor beta chains drawn from one sample of a study of identical twins. TCRdb processed the 5' RACE reads anew with MiXCR; each CDR3 protein has one entry. This sample has 420,000 or so distinct CDR3 sequences, with approximately 17% found just once. The sequenced sample was naive T cells sorted from blood. These receptors all stem from a man in his fifties in good health. Each CDR3 is given with its conserved first and last residue. A D gene is named only where the DNA matches it firmly. Expanded clones are given a class, and other clones once, few, many or no size at all.

CDR3 protein,CDR3 DNA,V gene,clone size,D gene,J gene
CSVEGQGEYGYTF,TGCAGCGTTGAAGGCCAGGGGGAATATGGCTACACCTTC,TRBV29-1,many,TRBD1,TRBJ1-2
CASSIVGNQETQYF,TGTGCCAGCAGCATCGTAGGGAACCAAGAGACCCAGTACTTC,TRBV11-2,NA,NA,TRBJ2-5
CATSRRDSLNYGYTF,TGTGCCACCAGCAGACGGGACAGCCTGAACTATGGCTACACCTTC,TRBV15,NA,TRBD1,TRBJ1-2
CSAREVDNTEAFF,TGCAGTGCTAGAGAGGTAGATAACACTGAAGCTTTCTTT,TRBV20-1,few,NA,TRBJ1-1
CSASYQGAFLGTEAFF,TGCAGTGCTAGTTATCAGGGGGCTTTCTTAGGTACTGAAGCTTTCTTT,TRBV20-1,NA,TRBD1,TRBJ1-1
CASSIGTGRRLDTQYF,TGCGCCAGCTCGATCGGGACAGGGAGAAGGTTAGATACGCAGTATTTT,TRBV4-3,NA,TRBD1,TRBJ2-3
CSAGPGLTWDEQFF,TGCAGCGCAGGCCCGGGACTCACTTGGGATGAGCAGTTCTTC,TRBV29-1,NA,NA,TRBJ2-1
CSVVVGRVRETQYF,TGCAGCGTTGTGGTTGGCAGGGTCCGTGAGACCCAGTACTTC,TRBV29-1,NA,NA,TRBJ2-5
CATSDFGGTQHF,TGTGCCACCAGTGATTTCGGTGGGACCCAGCATTTT,TRBV24-1,few,NA,TRBJ1-5
CASSHRSGRAYNEQFF,TGTGCCAGCAGCCACCGTAGCGGGAGGGCCTACAATGAGCAGTTCTTC,TRBV14,NA,TRBD2,TRBJ2-1
CATSDFGLARGLSGTGELFF,TGTGCCACCAGTGATTTTGGACTAGCGAGAGGACTCTCGGGCACCGGGGAGCTGTTTTTT,TRBV24-1,few,TRBD2,TRBJ2-2
CASRPSGEQGGEQFF,TGTGCCAGCAGACCCAGTGGGGAGCAGGGGGGTGAGCAGTTCTTC,TRBV6-2/TRBV6-3,NA,NA,TRBJ2-1
CASSLVGPKQETQYF,TGCGCCAGCAGCTTGGTCGGACCCAAACAAGAGACCCAGTACTTC,TRBV5-1,NA,NA,TRBJ2-5
CASSESGVRNEQFF,TGTGCCAGCAGTGAATCTGGCGTCCGAAATGAGCAGTTCTTC,TRBV25-1,many,NA,TRBJ2-1
CSARGARQANTGELFF,TGCAGTGCTAGAGGAGCTAGACAAGCGAACACCGGGGAGCTGTTTTTT,TRBV20-1,NA,NA,TRBJ2-2
CASSKGTGRDEQFF,TGTGCCAGCAGCAAAGGGACAGGTCGGGATGAGCAGTTCTTC,TRBV11-1,many,TRBD1,TRBJ2-1
CASSQDLTSGRHPYEQYF,TGTGCCAGCAGCCAAGATCTTACTAGCGGGCGACACCCATACGAGCAGTACTTC,TRBV4-2,NA,TRBD2,TRBJ2-7
CASSQEISRAGADEQFF,TGCGCCAGCAGCCAAGAAATATCTCGGGCAGGGGCCGATGAGCAGTTCTTC,TRBV4-3,NA,NA,TRBJ2-1
CASSRRAGRSNEQFF,TGTGCCAGCAGTCGTCGGGCGGGACGGTCCAATGAGCAGTTCTTC,TRBV6-1,many,NA,TRBJ2-1
CASSQDIGGGPVNEQFF,TGTGCCAGCAGCCAAGATATCGGGGGGGGGCCGGTGAATGAGCAGTTCTTC,TRBV4-2,NA,TRBD2,TRBJ2-1
CASSTNRDRAGYEQYF,TGTGCCAGCAGCACAAACCGGGACAGGGCAGGCTACGAGCAGTACTTC,TRBV11-2,many,TRBD1,TRBJ2-7
CASSSSGGAAETQYF,TGTGCCAGCAGCTCCAGCGGGGGGGCCGCAGAGACCCAGTACTTC,TRBV12-3/TRBV12-4,many,TRBD2,TRBJ2-5
CAISESEGSGGEQYF,TGTGCCATCAGTGAGTCCGAGGGAAGCGGTGGCGAGCAGTACTTC,TRBV10-3,many,NA,TRBJ2-7
CSVEVHQTQYF,TGCAGCGTTGAAGTGCATCAGACCCAGTACTTC,TRBV29-1,NA,NA,TRBJ2-5
CASRSIETQYF,TGCGCCAGCAGATCCATAGAGACCCAGTACTTC,TRBV4-3,few,NA,TRBJ2-5
CSASPLAGSYNEQFF,TGCAGTGCTAGTCCCCTAGCGGGTTCATACAATGAGCAGTTCTTC,TRBV20-1,many,TRBD2,TRBJ2-1
CASSVGTGLYYNEQFF,TGTGCCAGCAGCGTCGGGACGGGACTCTACTACAATGAGCAGTTCTTC,TRBV9,NA,NA,TRBJ2-1
CSATIQDRGNTIYF,TGCAGCGCCACAATCCAGGACAGAGGAAACACCATATATTTT,TRBV29-1,many,NA,TRBJ1-3
CASSVGTSGPYNEQFF,TGTGCCAGCAGCGTAGGGACTAGCGGTCCCTACAATGAGCAGTTCTTC,TRBV9,NA,TRBD2,TRBJ2-1
CASRSIGLAKETQYF,TGTGCCAGCAGGTCAATAGGGCTAGCGAAAGAGACCCAGTACTTC,TRBV6-1,few,NA,TRBJ2-5
CSAQGLAGAPSTQYF,TGCAGTGCTCAAGGACTAGCGGGGGCTCCCTCTACGCAGTATTTT,TRBV20-1,NA,TRBD2,TRBJ2-3
CASSPDNQETQYF,TGTGCCAGCAGCCCGGACAACCAAGAGACCCAGTACTTC,TRBV14,many,NA,TRBJ2-5
CASSRPRGGVNTEAFF,TGCGCCAGCAGCCGCCCGCGGGGTGGAGTGAACACTGAAGCTTTCTTT,TRBV5-1,many,NA,TRBJ1-1
CASSRRGEGLASYEQYF,TGTGCCAGCAGCCGGAGAGGGGAGGGACTAGCCTCCTACGAGCAGTACTTC,TRBV4-2,few,TRBD2,TRBJ2-7
CASSIKFNQPQHF,TGTGCCAGTAGTATTAAATTCAATCAGCCCCAGCATTTT,TRBV19,many,NA,TRBJ1-5
CSVEISGGYGYTF,TGCAGCGTTGAAATTTCGGGGGGATATGGCTACACCTTC,TRBV29-1,NA,NA,TRBJ1-2